A single T cell receptor (beta chain) is shown here with its context. The data belong to a study of blood T cell repertoires in COVID-19. TCRdb's copy holds only in-frame clones and misses some; the assay was immunoSEQ multiplex PCR. The table records about 400,000 clones, approximately 88% of them present only once. This receptor was obtained from a woman between 25 and 40 years old with acute COVID-19. Sequenced sample: PBMCs or T cells enriched from blood (not recorded which).

Here the CDR3 DNA reads TGTGCCAGCAGCCAAGATCCGCTTAGCGGGGGAAGGTACAATGAGCAGTTCTTC. Its protein is CASSQDPLSGGRYNEQFF. The chain is built from TRBV4-2 and TRBJ2-1; 9 positions agree with TRBD2. The J segment lost 4 bases and the V segment lost 0 bases, leaving 10 bases of the junction unmatched. Germline lookup yields CDR1 LGHNA and CDR2 YNFKEQ. The CDR3 is 18 residues long.